This passage covers 14 T cell receptor beta chains from one sample sequenced in a study of identical twins. TCRdb fed the 5' RACE reads into MiXCR, producing one record per CDR3 protein. The data hold about 530,000 distinct CDR3 sequences, with 13% to 15% observed a single time. These data were also reused for a study on yellow fever vaccine responses in identical twins.

Sequences were obtained from CD4+ T cells sorted from blood. These receptors all stem from a woman aged 18-29 years in good health.

The chain carries TRBV20-1 and TRBJ2-3, with TRBD2 matching 8 bases. From germline, CDR1 is DFQATT and CDR2 SNEGSKA (reference sequence). After removal of 6 bases from V and 6 bases from J, the junction contained 8 bases not matched to a gene. This CDR3 region has 13 residues. The CDR3 is CSAPGRGGDTQYF. For the CDR3, the DNA is TGCAGTGCCCCCGGTCGGGGGGGTGATACGCAGTATTTT.

This chain links TRBV10-3 with TRBJ2-6; D not certain. CDR3 size: 17 residues. The germline CDR1 and CDR2 sequences are ENHRY and SYGVKD. Trimming shortened V by 5 bases and J by 1 base, and 15 bases separated the two germline ends. The CDR3 sequence is CAISSQTLGSGANVLTF. The CDR3 coding sequence is TGTGCCATCAGTTCACAAACGCTCGGGTCTGGGGCCAACGTCCTGACTTTC.

This rearrangement joins TRBV20-1 to TRBJ2-2; D not certain. Trimming removed 4 bases from V and 1 base from J, with 10 bases in between. Germline CDR1 is DFQATT and CDR2 is SNEGSKA (reference sequence). This CDR3 is built from 14 residues. The CDR3 nucleotides read TGCAGTGCTAATGGTCACTTGAACACCGGGGAGCTGTTTTTT. Its translation: CSANGHLNTGELFF.

This clonotype was detected once. The chain couples TRBV10-3 to TRBJ2-5; D is undetermined. This CDR3 has 15 amino acids. Germline CDR1 is ENHRY and CDR2 is SYGVKD. Trimming cost V 6 bases and J 5 bases, with 19 bases left between them. This CDR3 is CAIRSAGRLLETQYF. The DNA of the CDR3 is TGTGCCATCAGGTCGGCAGGTCGACTTTTGGAGACCCAGTACTTC.

Only one count was recorded for this clonotype. The gene calls are TRBV9 and TRBJ2-3; TRBD2 aligns across 10 bases. The germline gives CDR1 SGDLS, CDR2 YYNGEE. Trimming cost V 0 bases and J 8 bases; bases outside gene matches: 3. CDR3 length: 14 amino acids. The DNA of the CDR3 is TGTGCCAGCAGCGTAGAGGTAGCGGGAGGTACGCAGTATTTT. Its protein is CASSVEVAGGTQYF.

The sample holds a few counts of this clonotype. V usage is TRBV15 and J usage is TRBJ2-3; D tentatively fits TRBD1 or TRBD2 (5 bases each). The V end was cut by 2 bases, the J end by 3 bases, with 9 bases between. CDR1 and CDR2 from the germline V gene are LNHNV and YYDKDF (reference sequence). This CDR3 is built from 14 residues. CDR3 nucleotide sequence: TGTGCCACCAGCAGACTAGCAGGGACAGATACGCAGTATTTT. This encodes CATSRLAGTDTQYF.

CDR3 residues: CASSQAAGQQTQYF. As DNA, the CDR3 is TGTGCCAGCAGCCAAGCGGCAGGGCAACAGACCCAGTACTTC. The gene calls are TRBV3-1 and TRBJ2-5; possible D gene TRBD1, 5 bases. The V gene lost 1 base and the J gene lost 6 bases, with 12 bases spanning the gap. This CDR3 contains 14 residues. Per the germline V gene, CDR1 is LGHDT and CDR2 is YNNKEL (reference sequence).

The chain is built from TRBV4-1 and TRBJ1-2, with 9 bases identical to TRBD1. Trimming removed 0 bases from V and 0 bases from J; junction bases left unmatched: 17. This CDR3 has 21 residues. Germline V lookup: CDR1 MGHRA, CDR2 YSYEKL. The DNA for the CDR3 is TGCGCCAGCAGCCAAGATGTAGCCCTTGGGGACAGGGTGCCCCCTAACTATGGCTACACCTTC. It encodes CASSQDVALGDRVPPNYGYTF.

The sample holds a few counts of this clonotype. This chain joins TRBV7-8 and TRBJ2-7; D may be TRBD1 (5 bases). This CDR3 is 14 amino acids long. Germline loops: CDR1 SGHVS, CDR2 FQNEAQ. The V end was cut by 4 bases, the J end by 9 bases, with 19 bases between. The CDR3 region is CASSSHLPRVRQYV. The CDR3 bases are TGTGCCAGCAGCTCCCACTTGCCCAGGGTACGGCAGTACGTC.

This clonotype was seen more than once but under ten times. This chain links TRBV18 with TRBJ1-5; unclear D gene. The V end lost 1 base, the J end lost 0 bases, and 4 bases lay between the germline ends. This CDR3 is 14 amino acids long. Per the germline V gene, CDR1 is KGHSH and CDR2 is LQKENI. The CDR3 sequence: CASSPQFSNQPQHF. The CDR3 DNA follows: TGTGCCAGCTCACCACAGTTTAGCAATCAGCCCCAGCATTTT.

This clonotype was detected only a few times. The chain carries TRBV5-1 and TRBJ2-5, with 8 bases matching TRBD1. CDR1 SGHRS and CDR2 YFSETQ come from the germline V gene. The CDR3 covers 16 residues. With V trimmed by 1 base and J by 5 bases, 10 bases remained unmatched. CDR3 region: CASSLMAGGAEETQYF. The CDR3 coding sequence is TGCGCCAGCAGCTTGATGGCAGGGGGCGCCGAGGAGACCCAGTACTTC.

This clonotype was detected only a few times. The V call is TRBV7-9, the J call TRBJ2-3; TRBD2 matches at 10 bases. Germline V gene lookup returns CDR1 SEHNR and CDR2 FQNEAQ (reference sequence). The ends lost 6 bases at V and 3 bases at J; junction bases unmatched: 6. The length of the CDR3 is 15 residues. Here the CDR3 DNA reads TGTGCCAGCAGTTCTAGGGGACTAGCGACAGATACGCAGTATTTT. It codes for CASSSRGLATDTQYF.

This clonotype was seen ten or more times. The J gene is TRBJ2-1, the V gene TRBV11-2; 12 nucleotides match TRBD2. The CDR3 is 17 residues long. In germline, CDR1 is SGHAT, CDR2 FQNNGV. The V segment lost 0 bases and the J segment 4 bases; nucleotides outside the gene matches: 4. CDR3 in amino acids: CASSLDSGTSGYNEQFF. CDR3 nucleotide sequence: TGTGCCAGCAGCTTAGATTCCGGGACTAGCGGGTACAATGAGCAGTTCTTC.

This clonotype was recorded a few times. The V gene is TRBV15, the J gene TRBJ2-7, with 12 bases fitting TRBD2. Germline V gene data show CDR1 as LNHNV and CDR2 as YYDKDF (reference sequence). V was pared by 0 bases and J by 1 base, with 7 bases of the junction left unmatched. The length of the CDR3 is 18 residues. CDR3: CATSRERTSGMGSYEQYF. Written as DNA, the CDR3 is TGTGCCACCAGCAGAGAGAGGACTAGCGGGATGGGTTCCTACGAGCAGTACTTC.